This T cell receptor (beta chain) was sequenced during a study of shared clonotypes between healthy human individuals. The CDR3 is 14 residues long. V lost 1 base to trimming and J lost 0 bases, with 3 bases between them. Germline CDR1 and CDR2: PRHDT and FYEKMQ (reference sequence). This clone was counted ten times or more. Replicate PCRs were loaded with around 280 ng DNA from unsorted PBMC, 29,000 or so T cell genomes. Produced via immunoSEQ multiplex PCR; TCRdb's table is partial and in-frame only. The sample lists some 92,000 clones; around 47% were seen once. The clonotype was recovered from a woman aged 40 to 50 in good health. Some clones in this sample may be carry-over from other donors' samples. The rearrangement uses TRBV13 and TRBJ2-2; the D is unclear. Sequenced sample: PBMCs. CDR3 sequence reads: CASSLESNTGELFF. The CDR3 DNA sequence: TGTGCCAGCAGCTTAGAGTCGAACACCGGGGAGCTGTTTTTT.